The clone carrying this TCR beta chain has a handful of counts. What it recognizes is unknown. The entry originates in a study of CD8+ T cells in alopecia areata. Study outcomes and limitations: In scalp samples, resident alphabeta T cells of normal skin are also sequenced. Clarity of TCR sharing across patients fell short of that in mice, possibly HLA-related. It was lesional scalp, especially alopecia totalis/universalis, that showed higher clonality than normal scalp.

This CDR3 has 16 residues. Trimming at V came to 6 bases and at J to 2 bases, leaving 12 bases not matched to a gene. The germline V gene has CDR1 SQVTM and CDR2 ANQGSEA. From PBMCs, CD4+ and CD8+ T cells were sorted. The sequencing template was cDNA reverse transcribed from extracted RNA. The protocol was immunoSEQ multiplex PCR, while the TCRdb copy is restricted to in-frame clones and leaves out a portion. The sample carries approximately 120,000 clones, less than 50% recorded once. V and J are TRBV29-1 and TRBJ2-7; 11 bases fit TRBD2. The receptor's source is a human donor with alopecia areata. The sequenced sample was NKG2D-low CD8+ T cells sorted from blood. The CDR3 nucleotides are TGCAGCGTAGCCGGGACTAGCGGAGCTGATACCTACGAGCAGTACTTC. As protein: CSVAGTSGADTYEQYF.